A single sample gave rise to the 16 T cell receptor beta chains below, sequenced in a study of blood T cell repertoires in COVID-19. Assay: immunoSEQ multiplex PCR; the TCRdb copy retains only in-frame clones and omits some. The repertoire has approximately 160,000 clones, around 80% of them found once; the top ten carry less than 20%. The specimen sequenced was peripheral blood. All receptors come from a woman older than 75 with acute or convalescent COVID-19.

V is TRBV7-9 and J is TRBJ1-1; possibly TRBD1 for D (5 bases). CDR1 and CDR2 from the germline V gene are SEHNR and FQNEAQ (reference sequence). The CDR3 is 18 amino acids. Trimming removed 5 bases from V and 0 bases from J, with 22 bases in between. The CDR3 sequence is CASSPGGGTSLVNTEAFF. The CDR3 region has the DNA TGTGCCAGCAGCCCCGGGGGTGGGACTTCCTTAGTGAACACTGAAGCTTTCTTT. The full variable domain, rest sourced from reference TRBV7-9 and TRBJ1-1, is DTGVSQNPRHKITKRGQNVTFRCDPISEHNRLYWYRQTLGQGPEFLTYFQNEAQLEKSRLLSDRFSAERPKGSFSTLEIQRTEQGDSAMYLCASSPGGGTSLVNTEAFFGQGTRLTVV.

The CDR3 coding sequence is TGTGCCAGTAGCGCAGGACAGATGACACTCATGAACACTGAAGCTTTCTTT. This gives the protein CASSAGQMTLMNTEAFF. The chain recombines TRBV19 with TRBJ1-1, with D perhaps TRBD1 (6 bases). The CDR3 is 17 amino acids. Germline CDR1 is LNHDA and CDR2 is SQIVND (reference sequence). With 6 bases removed from V and 0 bases from J, the gap between germline ends came to 20 bases.

This clone appeared a few times. The V gene is TRBV11-3, the J gene TRBJ2-1; 10 nucleotides line up with TRBD2. V shed 5 bases and J 8 bases; nucleotides not matched to a gene: 6. Germline V gene sequence: CDR1 SGHNT, CDR2 YENEEA. The CDR3 covers 14 residues. DNA for the CDR3: TGTGCCAGCAGCCCGATCGGACTAGCGGATGAGCAGTTCTTC. Amino acids: CASSPIGLADEQFF.

The V and J genes are TRBV19 and TRBJ1-1; D gene ambiguous. The V end lost 0 bases, the J end lost 3 bases, and 8 bases lay between the germline ends. The CDR3 has 14 residues. Germline CDR1 reads LNHDA; CDR2 reads SQIVND (reference sequence). The CDR3 spells CASSIDYGDTEAFF. CDR3 DNA sequence: TGTGCCAGTAGTATAGATTACGGGGACACTGAAGCTTTCTTT.

This chain links TRBV11-2 with TRBJ2-1, with D uncertain. The germline V and J ends were trimmed by 4 bases and 6 bases, with 4 bases remaining between them. Germline V lookup: CDR1 SGHAT, CDR2 FQNNGV. CDR3 length equals 11 residues. CDR3 DNA sequence: TGTGCCAGCAGCTCCATCAATGAGCAGTTCTTC. Its translation is CASSSINEQFF.

V usage is TRBV4-2 and J usage is TRBJ2-3; maybe TRBD2 (6 bases). The CDR3 runs to 14 residues. V dropped 4 bases and J dropped 4 bases, with 12 bases sitting between them. Germline lookup yields CDR1 LGHNA and CDR2 YNFKEQ. CDR3 nucleotides: TGTGCCAGCAGCCGACTAGATGGTCCAGATACGCAGTATTTT. Protein: CASSRLDGPDTQYF.

The chain employs TRBV18 and TRBJ1-2; unclear D gene. Trimming pared 6 bases from V and 3 bases from J, leaving 11 bases between. The CDR3 covers 13 residues. The germline gives CDR1 KGHSH, CDR2 LQKENI. This CDR3 is CASSEDQDYGYTF. The DNA of the CDR3 is TGTGCCAGCTCTGAGGATCAAGACTATGGCTACACCTTC.

The chain links TRBV10-3 to TRBJ2-1; TRBD2 matches 7 bases. CDR3 size: 14 residues. V trimming: 5 bases; J trimming: 4 bases; junction bases outside the gene matches: 5. Germline CDR1 is ENHRY and CDR2 is SYGVKD. The CDR3: CAISWTSSYNEQFF. CDR3 DNA: TGTGCCATCAGTTGGACTAGTTCTTACAATGAGCAGTTCTTC.

The rearrangement uses TRBV19 and TRBJ2-1, with D possibly being TRBD2 (5 bases). The CDR3 has 14 amino acids. The V gene's germline CDR1 is LNHDA and CDR2 SQIVND (reference sequence). V was pared by 2 bases and J by 6 bases, with 11 bases between. The CDR3 sequence is CASSIPGTPNEQFF. In nucleotides, the CDR3 is TGTGCCAGTAGTATACCGGGAACCCCCAATGAGCAGTTCTTC.

The chain uses TRBV19 and TRBJ2-5; 16 nucleotides match TRBD2. Germline trimming cut 8 bases from V and 5 bases from J; bases unmatched to any gene: 11. Germline CDR1 LNHDA, CDR2 SQIVND (reference sequence). The CDR3 is made up of 17 amino acids. The CDR3: CASAGGTSGRAEETQYF. The CDR3 region has the DNA TGTGCCAGTGCCGGGGGGACTAGCGGGAGGGCCGAGGAGACCCAGTACTTC.

This clone was seen only a few times. V and J are TRBV4-1 and TRBJ1-1, with TRBD1 matching over 8 bases. Germline assignment: CDR1 MGHRA and CDR2 YSYEKL. The CDR3 is made up of 16 amino acids. J was trimmed by 6 bases and V by 3 bases; bases with no gene match: 12. The CDR3 region is CASSHPGARGPPEAFF. CDR3 DNA sequence: TGCGCCAGCAGCCATCCAGGGGCCAGGGGGCCCCCTGAAGCTTTCTTT.

The chain combines TRBV6-2 or TRBV6-3 with TRBJ1-5; D is undetermined. CDR1 is MNHEY and CDR2 is SVGEGT in the germline V gene. Trimming removed 5 bases at V and 0 bases at J, with 17 bases between. The length of the CDR3 is 17 residues. CDR3 sequence (DNA): TGTGCCAGCAGTCTCCGCGGGAGGTCTTATAGCAATCAGCCCCAGCATTTT. It yields the protein CASSLRGRSYSNQPQHF.

CDR3 sequence: CASTQEGQGLNYGYTF. The CDR3 DNA follows: TGTGCCAGTACCCAGGAAGGACAGGGCTTGAACTATGGCTACACCTTC. The rearrangement uses TRBV19 and TRBJ1-2; 8 bases map to TRBD1. The germline CDR1 and CDR2 sequences are LNHDA and SQIVND (reference sequence). This CDR3 has 16 amino acids. Unmatched junction bases numbered 12, after V lost 7 bases and J lost 2 bases. Full variable domain (missing parts from reference TRBV19 and TRBJ1-2): DGGITQSPKYLFRKEGQNVTLSCEQNLNHDAMYWYRQDPGQGLRLIYYSQIVNDFQKGDIAEGYSVSREKKESFPLTVTSAQKNPTAFYLCASTQEGQGLNYGYTFGSGTRLTVV.

This sequence joins TRBV5-1 and TRBJ1-6; 12 nucleotides agree with TRBD1. Looked up from germline, CDR1 is SGHRS and CDR2 is YFSETQ. Germline trimming cut 4 bases from V and 8 bases from J; bases unmatched to any gene: 7. The CDR3 contains 16 residues. Here the CDR3 DNA reads TGCGCCAGCAGCGCGGGACAGGGGGCCCGGGATTCACCCCTCCACTTT. Translation: CASSAGQGARDSPLHF.

The V gene is TRBV4-1, the J gene TRBJ2-5, with TRBD1 as a possible D gene (6 bases). CDR3 size: 16 residues. The germline V gene encodes CDR1 MGHRA and CDR2 YSYEKL. The V gene lost 4 bases and the J gene lost 5 bases, with 20 bases spanning the gap. In DNA, the CDR3 is TGCGCCAGCAGCCCCCAGGGGAACATTCCTGAGGAGACCCAGTACTTC. This encodes CASSPQGNIPEETQYF.

The rearrangement links TRBV6-5 to TRBJ1-5, with 7 nucleotides matching TRBD1. This CDR3 has 15 amino acids. Germline assignment: CDR1 MNHEY and CDR2 SVGAGI. The ends lost 6 bases at V and 0 bases at J; junction bases unmatched: 5. The CDR3 spells CASSHGTASNQPQHF. The CDR3 region has the DNA TGTGCCAGCAGCCATGGGACAGCTAGCAATCAGCCCCAGCATTTT.